A selection of T cell receptor beta chains follows, all from one sample in a study of cytomegalovirus exposure and HLA in healthy donors. Method: immunoSEQ multiplex PCR; TCRdb's copy keeps in-frame clones and lacks some. The sample contains 110,000 or so clones, around 95% of which appear only once. The sample comprised PBMCs. The source of these receptors is a woman aged 18-29 years in good health and CMV-seronegative. Each CDR3 is given with its conserved first and last residue. Fields, in order: D gene, clone size, J gene, V gene, CDR3 DNA, CDR3 protein. D genes are given only for firm matches. A clone size is listed for some rows: how often the clone was seen (once, few, many), or a class if it is expanded.

D gene: NA; clone size: NA; J gene: TRBJ1-1; V gene: TRBV5-1; CDR3 DNA: TGCGCCAGCAGCTATGAAGGGGTTGGCACTGAAGCTTTCTTT; CDR3 protein: CASSYEGVGTEAFF
D gene: NA; clone size: once; J gene: TRBJ1-4; V gene: TRBV7-6; CDR3 DNA: TGTGCCAGCAGCCGCTCCGGGGGAGATGAAAAACTGTTTTTT; CDR3 protein: CASSRSGGDEKLFF
D gene: NA; clone size: once; J gene: TRBJ2-1; V gene: TRBV7-2; CDR3 DNA: TGTGCCAGCAGCATTAGCCCGGGGGTCTCCTACAATGAGCAGTTCTTC; CDR3 protein: CASSISPGVSYNEQFF
D gene: TRBD1; clone size: NA; J gene: TRBJ1-1; V gene: TRBV9; CDR3 DNA: TGTGCCAGCAGCCCTCGACAGGGTTACGCTGAAGCTTTCTTT; CDR3 protein: CASSPRQGYAEAFF
D gene: TRBD1; clone size: NA; J gene: TRBJ2-7; V gene: TRBV9; CDR3 DNA: TGTGCCAGCAGCCCCCGGACAGGGGGAAAGGTCGAGCAGTACTTC; CDR3 protein: CASSPRTGGKVEQYF
D gene: NA; clone size: few; J gene: TRBJ1-5; V gene: TRBV19; CDR3 DNA: TGTGCCAGTAGTATGGGGGGGTTGCAGCCCCAGCATTTT; CDR3 protein: CASSMGGLQPQHF
D gene: TRBD1; clone size: once; J gene: TRBJ2-7; V gene: TRBV13; CDR3 DNA: TGTGCCAGCAGCTCCCGACAGGGGGCCCTCTACGAGCAGTACTTC; CDR3 protein: CASSSRQGALYEQYF
D gene: TRBD1; clone size: NA; J gene: TRBJ1-2; V gene: TRBV29-1; CDR3 DNA: TGCAGCATAGGGGACAGGGGGAAAGCTAGCTATGGCTACACCTTC; CDR3 protein: CSIGDRGKASYGYTF
D gene: TRBD2; clone size: NA; J gene: TRBJ2-2; V gene: TRBV10-1; CDR3 DNA: TGCGCCAGCAGTGAGTCTCACCCACCAGCGGGGGGGACGAACACCGGGGAGCTGTTTTTT; CDR3 protein: CASSESHPPAGGTNTGELFF
D gene: NA; clone size: NA; J gene: TRBJ1-6; V gene: TRBV28; CDR3 DNA: TGTGCCAGCAGTCCGTATAATTCACCCCTCCACTTT; CDR3 protein: CASSPYNSPLHF
D gene: TRBD1; clone size: NA; J gene: TRBJ2-5; V gene: TRBV5-1; CDR3 DNA: TGCGCCAGCAGCGGGGGCGGGACAGGGCGAGAAGAGACCCAGTACTTC; CDR3 protein: CASSGGGTGREETQYF
D gene: NA; clone size: NA; J gene: TRBJ1-3; V gene: TRBV23-1; CDR3 DNA: TGCGCCAGCAGTCAACCGGGACAAAGGAACACCATATATTTT; CDR3 protein: CASSQPGQRNTIYF
D gene: NA; clone size: NA; J gene: TRBJ1-5; V gene: TRBV7-8; CDR3 DNA: TGTGCCAGCAGCTTATTTGGCAGGGCGAACCAGCCCCAGCATTTT; CDR3 protein: CASSLFGRANQPQHF
D gene: NA; clone size: NA; J gene: TRBJ2-4; V gene: TRBV7-2; CDR3 DNA: TGTGCCAGCAGCTTATGGCTAGCAGAGGACATTCAGTACTTC; CDR3 protein: CASSLWLAEDIQYF
D gene: NA; clone size: NA; J gene: TRBJ2-3; V gene: TRBV4-1; CDR3 DNA: TGCGCCAGCAGCCAAGATGCGGAAGATACGCAGTATTTT; CDR3 protein: CASSQDAEDTQYF
D gene: NA; clone size: NA; J gene: TRBJ2-7; V gene: TRBV15; CDR3 DNA: TGTGCCACCAGCAGAGTCGAAGCTCCCTACGAGCAGTACTTC; CDR3 protein: CATSRVEAPYEQYF
D gene: NA; clone size: once; J gene: TRBJ1-6; V gene: TRBV5-1; CDR3 DNA: TGCGCCAGCAGCTTGGAGCCCGGGGGAACACCCCTCCACTTT; CDR3 protein: CASSLEPGGTPLHF
D gene: TRBD2; clone size: NA; J gene: TRBJ2-2; V gene: TRBV9; CDR3 DNA: TGTGCCAGCAAAGTCAGCGGGGGCGACACCGGGGAGCTGTTTTTT; CDR3 protein: CASKVSGGDTGELFF
D gene: NA; clone size: NA; J gene: TRBJ2-3; V gene: TRBV12-1; CDR3 DNA: TGTGCCAGCGGCCAAAACCGGGGGGGCAGGGACCTCACAGATACGCAGTATTTT; CDR3 protein: CASGQNRGGRDLTDTQYF
D gene: TRBD2; clone size: NA; J gene: TRBJ2-3; V gene: TRBV4-3; CDR3 DNA: TGCGCCAGCAGCCAAGATTACGGGGGGGGAGTCGCAGATACGCAGTATTTT; CDR3 protein: CASSQDYGGGVADTQYF
D gene: NA; clone size: NA; J gene: TRBJ1-1; V gene: TRBV7-9; CDR3 DNA: TGTGCCAGCAGAACTACGACGAACACTGAAGCTTTCTTT; CDR3 protein: CASRTTTNTEAFF
D gene: NA; clone size: NA; J gene: TRBJ1-2; V gene: TRBV5-8; CDR3 DNA: TGTGCCAGCAGCTATCGACAGTACCTTAACTATGGCTACACCTTC; CDR3 protein: CASSYRQYLNYGYTF
D gene: NA; clone size: NA; J gene: TRBJ2-5; V gene: TRBV12-1; CDR3 DNA: TGTGCCAGCAGCGAACAGGGACTAGCGGGGGCGGGCGAGACCCAGTACTTC; CDR3 protein: CASSEQGLAGAGETQYF
D gene: NA; clone size: NA; J gene: TRBJ1-4; V gene: TRBV18; CDR3 DNA: TGTGCCAGCTCACCACCACAGGGACGTAGAGGTGAAAAACTGTTTTTT; CDR3 protein: CASSPPQGRRGEKLFF
D gene: NA; clone size: NA; J gene: TRBJ1-1; V gene: TRBV9; CDR3 DNA: TGTGCCAGCAGCCGATCGGGGGAGGTATGGTTCTTT; CDR3 protein: CASSRSGEVWFF